Below, 27 T cell receptor beta chains from the same sample are listed, as sequenced in a study of T cell repertoires in aging, cancer and after chemotherapy. The template was genomic DNA from peripheral blood, not RNA. TRB rearrangements spanning V, D and J were amplified using mixed TRB-A/B primers. Via MiXCR, TCRdb re-called the multiplex PCR reads, giving one row per CDR3 protein. The profile covers about 4,100 distinct CDR3 sequences, with around 25% appearing a single time and 13% to 15% taken by the ten largest. The sequenced material came from blood. The receptors originated from a human donor with a solid tumor.

This clonotype was counted a single time. The rearrangement links TRBV4-1 to TRBJ1-3; D ambiguous. V shed 0 bases and J shed 0 bases, with 6 bases lying between them. Germline V lookup: CDR1 MGHRA, CDR2 YSYEKL. The CDR3 spans 15 residues. In nucleotides, the CDR3 is TGCGCCAGCAGCCAAGATGGGAGCTCTGGAAACACCATATATTTT. Translated, it gives CASSQDGSSGNTIYF.

This chain uses TRBV20-1 with TRBJ2-7; 14 nucleotides agree with TRBD2. The CDR3 is 16 residues long. V gave up 1 base and J gave up 4 bases; unmatched junction bases: 6. Germline V gene sequence: CDR1 DFQATT, CDR2 SNEGSKA (reference sequence). The CDR3 loop is CSARGAGLAGVYEQYF. The CDR3 DNA follows: TGCAGTGCTAGAGGGGCGGGACTAGCGGGAGTATACGAGCAGTACTTC.

By share of the sample, this clonotype is medium-sized (0.01 to 0.1%). The genes are TRBV30 and TRBJ2-7, with 8 bases fitting TRBD1. Germline-derived CDR1 and CDR2 are GTSNPN and SVGIG (reference sequence). There are 13 residues in the CDR3. V shed 0 bases, J shed 8 bases, and the junction held 6 bases outside the gene matches. CDR3 sequence (DNA): TGTGCCTGGAGTGTACAACAGGGGGTAAAGCAGTACTTC. Amino acid sequence: CAWSVQQGVKQYF. The full variable domain, in which reference TRBV30 and TRBJ2-7 provide the parts outside the CDR3, is SQTIHQWPATLVQPVGSPLSLECTVEGTSNPNLYWYRQAAGRGLQLLFYSVGIGQISSEVPQNLSASRPQDRQFILSSKKLLLSDSGFYLCAWSVQQGVKQYFGPGTRLTVT.

This chain joins TRBV28 and TRBJ2-7; a weak D match, TRBD2 (6 bases). Looked up from germline, CDR1 is MDHEN and CDR2 is SYDVKM. Trimming took 6 bases from V and 10 from J, leaving 13 bases between them. The CDR3 spans 11 residues. CDR3 sequence (DNA): TGTGCCAGCAGGCGGGACGGGCCACAGTACTTC. The encoded protein is CASRRDGPQYF.

By frequency in the sample, this clonotype is medium-sized. The rearrangement links TRBV6-1 to TRBJ2-1; 9 positions agree with TRBD2. In germline, CDR1 is MNHNS, CDR2 SASEGT. The CDR3 is 14 amino acids. The V gene end was trimmed by 4 bases and the J gene end by 8 bases; junction bases not matched to a gene: 6. The CDR3 is CASSVISGRHEQFF. CDR3 DNA sequence: TGTGCCAGCAGTGTAATTAGCGGGAGACATGAGCAGTTCTTC.

This clonotype qualifies as medium-sized (0.01 to 0.1%). The chain combines TRBV11-2 with TRBJ2-5, with D hard to call. CDR1 is SGHAT and CDR2 is FQNNGV in the germline V gene. V lost 0 bases, J lost 1 base, and 3 bases lay in between. The CDR3 is 13 residues long. The CDR3 nucleotides read TGTGCCAGCAGCTTAGACAGCCAAGAGACCCAGTACTTC. It is translated as CASSLDSQETQYF.

Details on this clonotype: A read error is possible here, since a much larger clone lies one base away. The rearrangement joins TRBV12-3 or TRBV12-4 to TRBJ2-1; D ambiguous. There are 11 residues in the CDR3. The CDR3 loop reads CPSSDYNEQFF. CDR3 in DNA: TGTCCCAGCAGTGACTACAATGAGCAGTTCTTC.

By proportion, this clonotype is medium-sized. The chain combines TRBV24-1 with TRBJ2-2; D may be TRBD1 or TRBD2 (5 bases each). The V end was cut by 5 bases, the J end by 1 base, with 10 bases between. There are 15 residues in the CDR3. Germline V gene data show CDR1 as KGHDR and CDR2 as SFDVKD. The CDR3 protein is CATSGGPGNTGELFF. CDR3 nucleotide sequence: TGTGCCACCAGTGGGGGACCTGGGAACACCGGGGAGCTGTTTTTT.

By its share, this clonotype is medium-sized (0.01 to 0.1%). The genes are TRBV5-6 and TRBJ2-2; no definite D call. Germline V gene data show CDR1 as SGHDT and CDR2 as YYEEEE. This CDR3 contains 14 residues. Trimming pared 3 bases from V and 0 bases from J, leaving 6 bases between. CDR3 nucleotide sequence: TGTGCCAGCAGCTCACGGACGAACACCGGGGAGCTGTTTTTT. This gives the protein CASSSRTNTGELFF.

The rearrangement links TRBV6-5 to TRBJ1-4; 8 bases align to TRBD1. The J call could be wrong; TRBJ2-2 is a better fit for the DNA end. The CDR3 consists of 15 residues. Germline CDR1 is MNHEY and CDR2 is SVGAGI. For the CDR3, the DNA is TGTGCCAGCAGTTTGACAGGGGCCAACACCGGGGAGCTGTTTTTT. Its protein is CASSLTGANTGELFF.

Of note for this clonotype: A much larger clone differs by one base, so this may be a read error. The V and J genes are TRBV24-1 and TRBJ2-2, with D tentatively TRBD2 (6 bases). The CDR3 extends over 17 amino acids. CDR1 and CDR2 (germline): KGHDR, SFDVKD. V was shortened by 0 bases and J by 4 bases, with 14 bases between the two germline ends. Here the CDR3 reads CATSDLPLAASTGELFF. The CDR3 coding sequence is TGTGCCACCAGTGATTTGCCACTAGCAGCGAGCACCGGGGAGCTGTTTTTT.

By share, this clonotype ranks as medium-sized (0.01 to 0.1%). The V call is TRBV6-5, the J call TRBJ2-7, with TRBD2 matching over 7 bases. This CDR3 region has 13 residues. The V gene end was trimmed by 5 bases and the J gene end by 5 bases; junction bases not matched to a gene: 6. Germline CDR1 reads MNHEY; CDR2 reads SVGAGI. DNA for the CDR3: TGTGCCAGCAGTCGGGGGGTCGATAACGAGCAGTACTTC. This translates into CASSRGVDNEQYF.

This clonotype is deemed medium-sized. The rearrangement joins TRBV27 to TRBJ1-2, with D unclear. Germline CDR1 reads MNHEY; CDR2 reads SMNVEV (reference sequence). Trimming shortened V by 0 bases and J by 5 bases, and 10 bases separated the two germline ends. The CDR3 loop spans 14 amino acids. CDR3 residues: CASSLSGFGYGYTF. CDR3 nucleotide sequence: TGTGCCAGCAGTTTATCGGGCTTCGGGTATGGCTACACCTTC.

This clonotype is judged medium-sized (0.01 to 0.1%). The rearrangement joins TRBV6-5 to TRBJ2-2; D unresolved. The CDR3 runs to 13 residues. CDR1 and CDR2 from the germline V gene are MNHEY and SVGAGI. V gave up 6 bases and J gave up 1 base, with 6 bases separating them. The CDR3 reads CASSWGNTGELFF. The CDR3 DNA sequence: TGTGCCAGCAGCTGGGGGAACACCGGGGAGCTGTTTTTT.

The V and J genes are TRBV19 and TRBJ2-3, with TRBD2 matching over 11 bases. The junction had 8 bases not matched to a gene; V was cut back by 3 bases and J by 9 bases. This CDR3 spans 15 amino acids. The V gene's germline CDR1 is LNHDA and CDR2 SQIVND (reference sequence). The CDR3 here is CASSMTSGVGGTQYF. CDR3 sequence (DNA): TGTGCCAGTAGTATGACTAGCGGGGTGGGGGGGACGCAGTATTTT.

A word on this clonotype: One end of the junction varies from germline; a read error may be responsible. This chain links TRBV12-3 or TRBV12-4 with TRBJ2-7; D is possibly TRBD1 (5 bases). This CDR3 region has 14 residues. The CDR3 coding sequence is TGTGCCAGCAGTCCCAACGCTACCCTAGGCCAGGGTGGGTTC. Its translation: CASSPNATLGQGGF.

Comment on this clonotype: With a much larger clone just one base away, this may be a read error. V usage is TRBV5-6 and J usage is TRBJ1-6; D unresolved. Germline CDR1 and CDR2: SGHDT and YYEEEE. This CDR3 has 12 residues. CDR3 amino acids: CARSWRNSPLHF. For the CDR3, the DNA is TGTGCCAGGAGCTGGAGGAACTCACCCCTCCACTTT.

The genes are TRBV2 and TRBJ1-4; D is possibly TRBD1 (5 bases). Trimming removed 4 bases from V and 8 bases from J, with 14 bases in between. CDR1 is SNHLY, CDR2 FYNNEI, per germline. The CDR3 is 14 amino acids. CDR3 bases: TGTGCCAGCAGTGGCAGGGCAGAAGTCGAAAAACTGTTTTTT. Its translation: CASSGRAEVEKLFF.

Relative to its sample, this clonotype is medium-sized. V gene TRBV6-5 combines with J gene TRBJ2-5; 10 bases match TRBD2. Germline-derived CDR1 and CDR2 are MNHEY and SVGAGI. V lost 0 bases to trimming and J lost 4 bases; unmatched junction nucleotides: 11. This CDR3 is built from 18 residues. CDR3 region: CASSYSGLAGVPGETQYF. In DNA form, the CDR3 reads TGTGCCAGCAGTTACTCAGGGCTAGCGGGAGTCCCGGGAGAGACCCAGTACTTC.

CDR3 region: CASSGSGGNTIYF. In DNA, the CDR3 is TGTGCCAGCAGCGGAAGCGGTGGAAACACCATATATTTT. V usage is TRBV4-2 and J usage is TRBJ1-3; no clear D gene. Germline assignment: CDR1 LGHNA and CDR2 YNFKEQ. The V end was cut by 5 bases, the J end by 3 bases, with 8 bases between. The CDR3 covers 13 residues.

A few counts support this clonotype. The CDR3 sequence: CASSPMDRSYEQYF. The CDR3 DNA reads as TGTGCCAGCTCACCAATGGACAGATCCTACGAGCAGTACTTC. The chain uses TRBV18 and TRBJ2-7, with a tentative D call TRBD1 (6 bases). Germline loops: CDR1 KGHSH, CDR2 LQKENI. V was cut by 2 bases and J by 1 base, with 9 bases left in between. The CDR3 is 14 amino acids.

There are a few counts of this clonotype. The J gene is TRBJ2-7, the V gene TRBV12-3 or TRBV12-4; perhaps TRBD1 as D (6 bases). The CDR3 is 15 residues long. With 5 bases removed from V and 4 bases from J, the gap between germline ends came to 18 bases. The CDR3 coding sequence is TGTGCCAGCAGTGATCTTGGGGGCAGGGGATACGAGCAGTACTTC. Residues: CASSDLGGRGYEQYF.

This clonotype was seen a handful of times. Here the CDR3 reads CASSQVGQGNTGELFF. CDR3 in DNA: TGTGCCAGCAGCCAGGTAGGACAGGGGAACACCGGGGAGCTGTTTTTT. V gene TRBV4-2 combines with J gene TRBJ2-2; 8 bases are a match to TRBD1. V shed 3 bases, J shed 1 base, and the junction held 4 bases outside the gene matches. CDR1 is LGHNA, CDR2 YNFKEQ, per germline. The CDR3 length is 16 residues.

Relative to its sample, this clonotype is medium-sized. V gene TRBV6-5 combines with J gene TRBJ2-4, with D possibly being TRBD1 (5 bases). There are 14 residues in the CDR3. Germline-derived CDR1 and CDR2 are MNHEY and SVGAGI. V lost 5 bases to trimming and J lost 3 bases, with 11 bases between them. The CDR3 loop is CASSKGVVKNIQYF. The CDR3 region has the DNA TGTGCCAGCAGTAAAGGGGTGGTCAAAAACATTCAGTACTTC.

This clonotype was seen a few times. The chain links TRBV6-4 to TRBJ2-1; D gene ambiguous. The CDR3 length is 15 residues. The V gene lost 2 bases and the J gene lost 1 base, with 9 bases spanning the gap. CDR1 and CDR2 from the germline V gene are MRHNA and SNTAGT. CDR3 DNA sequence: TGTGCCAGCAGTGACGGGTTAAGGTCCTACAATGAGCAGTTCTTC. Its protein product is CASSDGLRSYNEQFF.

Concerning this clonotype itself: A read error may account for a junction end that differs from germline. V gene TRBV5-5 combines with J gene TRBJ2-5; no reliable D call. The CDR3 is 12 residues long. The V gene's germline CDR1 is SGHKS and CDR2 YYEKEE (reference sequence). CDR3 amino acids: CASSPLRETQYF. The CDR3 coding sequence is TGCGCCAGCAGCCCACTTAGGGAGACCCAGTACTTC. The full variable domain, its missing parts supplied by reference TRBV5-5 and TRBJ2-5, is DAGVTQSPTHLIKTRGQQVTLRCSPISGHKSVSWYQQVLGQGPQFIFQYYEKEERGRGNFPDRFSARQFPNYSSELNVNALLLGDSALYLCASSPLRETQYFGPGTRLLVL.

This clonotype was seen a handful of times. V usage is TRBV6-1 and J usage is TRBJ1-1; the match to TRBD1 covers 8 bases. The CDR3 length is 16 residues. Germline values: CDR1 MNHNS, CDR2 SASEGT. J was trimmed by 0 bases and V by 4 bases; bases with no gene match: 7. DNA for the CDR3: TGTGCCAGCAGTGCGGACAGGGTCCGAATGAACACTGAAGCTTTCTTT. Translation: CASSADRVRMNTEAFF.